The clone carrying this T cell receptor beta chain appeared many times. The antigen is not known. As previously described, bulk TCR libraries were made using listed TCR primers. TCRdb re-analysed the PCR reads in MiXCR, keeping a single row per CDR3 protein. The sample has hundreds of thousands of distinct CDR3 sequences; less than 30% are singletons. The sample comes from a study of molecular identifiers for immune sequencing clone quantification. On the study more broadly: Five portions were made in replicates from RNA of roughly 20,000 or 100,000 naive CD8 cells, and four underwent sequencing.

There are 13 residues in the CDR3. V was shortened by 10 bases and J by 0 bases, with 12 bases between the two germline ends. Germline V gene sequence: CDR1 MNHEY, CDR2 SVGEGT. Study-wide points: Among effectors, clones above 20 RNA copies held over 97% of molecules; among naive cells, under 1%.

The chain couples TRBV6-2 or TRBV6-3 to TRBJ1-1; D gene unclear. Sequenced material: naive CD8+ T cells from blood, with Jurkat cell RNA spiked in. Stated subset: FACS-sorted CD8+CD4-CCR7+CD45RA+ naive T cells. The receptor was derived from a human donor in good health. Some libraries in this study had Jurkat cell RNA spiked in. CDR3 nucleotide sequence: TGTGCCATATGTCGGTTCATGAACACTGAAGCTTTCTTT. This gives the protein CAICRFMNTEAFF.